This TCR beta chain is drawn from a study of blood T cells in healthy people across ages. The study, taken as a whole, reports: Naive T cell percentage by flow cytometry tracked strongly with beta diversity. Because donor CMV status was unknown, expanded clonotype changes were possibly confounded. Unsorted PBMCs prevented conclusive naive versus antigen-experienced comparison.

PCR was performed a second time for roughly 6 to 12 cycles using a sample-barcoded 5' primer and a J-beta primer mix. Each cDNA molecule carried a tag from a template-switch adaptor that contained 12 random nucleotides. A single record per CDR3 protein comes from TCRdb applying MiXCR to the 5' RACE reads. The profile shows about 830,000 distinct CDR3 sequences, around two thirds of them singletons. Worth noting for this clonotype: Antigen: not known.

Trimming left V 4 bases short and J 2 bases short, with 15 bases between. This CDR3 has 16 residues. Germline lookup yields CDR1 SGHVS and CDR2 FNYEAQ. The chain couples TRBV7-6 to TRBJ2-1, with D perhaps assigned TRBD1 or TRBD2 (6 bases each). The clonotype comes from a man between 25 and 39 years old in good health. The sequenced material came from blood. CDR3 protein: CASSSRDGGTYNEQFF. CDR3 nucleotides: TGTGCCAGCAGCTCCCGGGACGGGGGCACCTACAATGAGCAGTTCTTC.